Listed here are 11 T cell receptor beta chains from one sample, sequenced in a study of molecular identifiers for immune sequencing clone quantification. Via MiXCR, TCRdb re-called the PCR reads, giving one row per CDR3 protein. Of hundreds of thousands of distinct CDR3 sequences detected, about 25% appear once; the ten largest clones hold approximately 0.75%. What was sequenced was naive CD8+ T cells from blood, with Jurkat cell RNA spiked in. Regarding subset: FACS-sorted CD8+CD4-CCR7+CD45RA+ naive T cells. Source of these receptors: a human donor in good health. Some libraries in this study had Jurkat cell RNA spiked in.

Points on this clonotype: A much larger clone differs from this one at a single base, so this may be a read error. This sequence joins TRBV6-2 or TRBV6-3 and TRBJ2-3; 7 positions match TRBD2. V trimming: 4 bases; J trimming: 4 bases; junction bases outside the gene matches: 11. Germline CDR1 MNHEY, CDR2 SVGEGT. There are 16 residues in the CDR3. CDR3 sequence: CASSWISGMYPDTQYF. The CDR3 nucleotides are TGTGCCAGCAGTTGGATCAGCGGGATGTACCCAGATACGCAGTATTTT.

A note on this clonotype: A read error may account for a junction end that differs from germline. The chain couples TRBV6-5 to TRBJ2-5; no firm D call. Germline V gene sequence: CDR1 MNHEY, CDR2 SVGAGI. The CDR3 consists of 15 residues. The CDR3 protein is CAGSSRSFGEETQYF. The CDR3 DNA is TGTGCCGGCAGCTCCCGGAGTTTCGGAGAAGAGACCCAGTACTTC.

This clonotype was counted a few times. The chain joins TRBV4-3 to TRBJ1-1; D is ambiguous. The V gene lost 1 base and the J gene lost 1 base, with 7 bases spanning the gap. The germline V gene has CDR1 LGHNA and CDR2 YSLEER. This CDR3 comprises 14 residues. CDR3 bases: TGCGCCAGCAGCCAAGGATTCGCGAACACTGAAGCTTTCTTT. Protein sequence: CASSQGFANTEAFF.

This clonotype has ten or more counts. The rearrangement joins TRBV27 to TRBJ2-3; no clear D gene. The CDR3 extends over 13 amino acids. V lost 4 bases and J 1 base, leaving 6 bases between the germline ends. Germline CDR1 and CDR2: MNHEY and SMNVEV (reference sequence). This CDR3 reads CASSYDGTDTQYF. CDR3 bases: TGTGCCAGCAGTTACGACGGCACAGATACGCAGTATTTT.

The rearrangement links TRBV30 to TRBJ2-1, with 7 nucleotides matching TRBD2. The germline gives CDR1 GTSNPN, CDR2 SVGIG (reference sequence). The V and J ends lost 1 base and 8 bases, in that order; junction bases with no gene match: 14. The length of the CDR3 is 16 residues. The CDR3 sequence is CAWSGLAANTDHEQFF. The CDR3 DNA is TGTGCCTGGAGTGGGCTAGCGGCAAATACCGATCATGAGCAGTTCTTC.

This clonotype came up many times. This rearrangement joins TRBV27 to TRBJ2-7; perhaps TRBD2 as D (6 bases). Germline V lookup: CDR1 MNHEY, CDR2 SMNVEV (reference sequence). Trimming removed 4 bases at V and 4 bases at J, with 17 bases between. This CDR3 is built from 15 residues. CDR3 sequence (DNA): TGTGCCAGCAGTTATGGCGGAAACGGGGGTTACGAGCAGTACTTC. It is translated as CASSYGGNGGYEQYF.

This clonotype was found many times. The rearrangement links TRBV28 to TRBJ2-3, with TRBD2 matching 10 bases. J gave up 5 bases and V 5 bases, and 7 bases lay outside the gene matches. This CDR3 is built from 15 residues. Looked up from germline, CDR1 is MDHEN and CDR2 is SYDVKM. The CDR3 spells CASSRAGGPLDTQYF. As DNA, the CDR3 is TGTGCCAGCAGTCGAGCGGGAGGGCCGTTAGATACGCAGTATTTT.

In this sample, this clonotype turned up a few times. Here the CDR3 DNA reads TGTGCCAGTAGCCTCACTCCCGGGACAGGGGTTTTCCACGAGCAGTACTTC. Translated: CASSLTPGTGVFHEQYF. The chain couples TRBV19 to TRBJ2-7; 10 positions match TRBD1. The germline V gene encodes CDR1 LNHDA and CDR2 SQIVND (reference sequence). The trim removed 6 bases at V and 5 bases at J, leaving 16 bases unmatched. CDR3 length equals 17 residues.

The CDR3 loop is CAWIRWNTEAFF. The CDR3 nucleotides read TGTGCCTGGATCCGTTGGAACACTGAAGCTTTCTTT. The chain carries TRBV30 and TRBJ1-1; D unclear. Germline-derived CDR1 and CDR2 are GTSNPN and SVGIG (reference sequence). Trimming stripped 4 bases from V and 1 base from J, with 7 bases between. This CDR3 comprises 12 residues.

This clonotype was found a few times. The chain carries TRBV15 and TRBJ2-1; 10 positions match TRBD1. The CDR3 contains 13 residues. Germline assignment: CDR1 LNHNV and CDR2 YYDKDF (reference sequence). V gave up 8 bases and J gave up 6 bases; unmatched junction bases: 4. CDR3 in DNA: TGTGCCACCGGGACAGGGGTGTCCAATGAGCAGTTCTTC. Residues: CATGTGVSNEQFF.

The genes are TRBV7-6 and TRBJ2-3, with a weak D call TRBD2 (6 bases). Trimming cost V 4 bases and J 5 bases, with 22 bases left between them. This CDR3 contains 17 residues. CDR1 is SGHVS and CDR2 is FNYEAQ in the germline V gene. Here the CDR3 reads CASSSYGRGGLVDTQYF. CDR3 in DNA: TGTGCCAGCAGCTCCTACGGGCGGGGAGGCTTAGTAGATACGCAGTATTTT.